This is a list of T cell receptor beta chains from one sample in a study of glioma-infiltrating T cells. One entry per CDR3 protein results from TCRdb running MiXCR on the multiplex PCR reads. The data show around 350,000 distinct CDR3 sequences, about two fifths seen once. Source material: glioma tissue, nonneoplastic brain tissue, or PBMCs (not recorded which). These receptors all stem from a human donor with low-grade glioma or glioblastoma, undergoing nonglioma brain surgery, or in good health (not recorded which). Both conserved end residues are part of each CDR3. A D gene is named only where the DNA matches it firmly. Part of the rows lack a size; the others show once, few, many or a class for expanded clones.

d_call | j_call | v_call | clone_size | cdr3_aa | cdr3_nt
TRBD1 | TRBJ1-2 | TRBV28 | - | CASRPGRGDNYGCTF | TGTGCCAGCAGACCTGGCAGGGGGGATAACTATGGCTGCACCTTC
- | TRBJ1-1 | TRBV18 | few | CASWAGRENTEAFF | TGTGCCAGCTGGGCAGGGAGGGAGAACACTGAAGCTTTCTTT
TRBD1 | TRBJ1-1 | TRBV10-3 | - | CAIRNRGDTETFF | TGTGCCATCAGGAACAGGGGGGACACTGAAACTTTCTTT
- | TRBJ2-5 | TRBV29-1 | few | CSVEQRQETQYF | TGCAGCGTTGAACAGCGACAAGAGACCCAGTACTTC
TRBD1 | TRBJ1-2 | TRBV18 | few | CASSPGQGPSYGYTF | TGTGCCAGCTCACCGGGACAGGGTCCTTCCTATGGCTACACCTTC
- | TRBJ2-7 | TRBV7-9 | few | CASSPAGRAATYEQYF | TGTGCCAGCAGCCCAGCGGGCAGGGCAGCAACCTACGAGCAGTACTTC
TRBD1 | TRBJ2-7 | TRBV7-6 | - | CASSLGGQPYEQYF | TGTGCCAGCAGCTTAGGGGGACAGCCCTACGAGCAGTACTTC
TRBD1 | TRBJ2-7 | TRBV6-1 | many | CASSAMSGTGSYEQYF | TGTGCCAGCAGCGCAATGTCCGGGACAGGGTCCTACGAGCAGTACTTC
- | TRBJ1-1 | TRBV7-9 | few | CASSLVRTATEAFF | TGTGCCAGCAGCTTAGTCCGGACAGCCACTGAAGCTTTCTTT
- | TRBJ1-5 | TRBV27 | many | CASRVAQGNQPQHF | TGTGCCAGCCGCGTGGCACAGGGCAATCAGCCCCAGCATTTT
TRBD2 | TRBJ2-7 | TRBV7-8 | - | CASSLGFAGGTYEQYF | TGTGCCAGCAGCTTAGGGTTCGCGGGAGGAACCTACGAGCAGTACTTC